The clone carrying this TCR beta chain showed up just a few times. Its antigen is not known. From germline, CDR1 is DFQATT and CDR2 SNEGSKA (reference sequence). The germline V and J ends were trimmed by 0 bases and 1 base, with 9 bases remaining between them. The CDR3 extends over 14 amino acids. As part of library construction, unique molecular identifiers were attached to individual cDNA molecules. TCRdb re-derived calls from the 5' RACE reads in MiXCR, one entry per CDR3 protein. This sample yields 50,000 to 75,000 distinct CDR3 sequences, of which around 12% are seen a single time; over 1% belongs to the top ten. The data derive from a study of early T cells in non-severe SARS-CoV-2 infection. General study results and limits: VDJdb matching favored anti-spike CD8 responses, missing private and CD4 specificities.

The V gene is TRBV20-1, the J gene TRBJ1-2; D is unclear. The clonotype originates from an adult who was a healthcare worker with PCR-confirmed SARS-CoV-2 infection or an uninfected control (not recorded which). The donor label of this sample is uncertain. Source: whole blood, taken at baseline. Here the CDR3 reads CSARDDRGNYGYTF. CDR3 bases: TGCAGTGCTAGAGATGACCGGGGTAACTATGGCTACACCTTC.